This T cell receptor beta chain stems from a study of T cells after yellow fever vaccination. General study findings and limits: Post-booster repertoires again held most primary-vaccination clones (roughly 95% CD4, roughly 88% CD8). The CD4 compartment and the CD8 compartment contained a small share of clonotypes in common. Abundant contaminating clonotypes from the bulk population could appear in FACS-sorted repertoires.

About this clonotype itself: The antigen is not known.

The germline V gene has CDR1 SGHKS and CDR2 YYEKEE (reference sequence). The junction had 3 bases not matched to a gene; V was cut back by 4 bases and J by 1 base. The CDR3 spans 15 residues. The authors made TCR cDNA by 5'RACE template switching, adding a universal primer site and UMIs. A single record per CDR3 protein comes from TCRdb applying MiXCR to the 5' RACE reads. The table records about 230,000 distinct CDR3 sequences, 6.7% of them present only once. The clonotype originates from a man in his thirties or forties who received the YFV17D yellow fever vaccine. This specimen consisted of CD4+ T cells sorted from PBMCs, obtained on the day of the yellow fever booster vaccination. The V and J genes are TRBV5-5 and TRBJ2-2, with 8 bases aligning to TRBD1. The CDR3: CASSRGQGNTGELFF. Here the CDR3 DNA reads TGTGCCAGCAGCCGTGGACAGGGGAACACCGGGGAGCTGTTTTTT.